One sample yielded the 20 T cell receptor beta chains listed below, sequenced in a study of T cell responses to AZD1222 COVID-19 vaccine. Profiling relied on immunoSEQ multiplex PCR, and the TCRdb table lists in-frame clones only, not all of them. The sample shows some 95,000 clones, roughly 89% of them seen only once. The sequences come from peripheral blood, collected on day 0 of AZD1222 vaccination. These receptors all come from an adult in good health.

The chain is built from TRBV19 and TRBJ1-5, with D hard to call. Between the trimmed V and J ends, which lost 2 bases and 1 base, there was a span of 6 bases. Germline lookup yields CDR1 LNHDA and CDR2 SQIVND (reference sequence). The CDR3 runs 14 residues. CDR3 in DNA: TGTGCCAGTAGTATATCCCTCAGCAATCAGCCCCAGCATTTT. This encodes CASSISLSNQPQHF.

V usage is TRBV11-2 and J usage is TRBJ1-6; 7 positions match TRBD1. In germline, CDR1 is SGHAT, CDR2 FQNNGV. CDR3 length: 15 amino acids. V gave up 1 base and J gave up 8 bases; unmatched junction bases: 5. CDR3 residues: CASSLVPDRDSPLHF. The CDR3 bases are TGTGCCAGCAGCTTAGTACCCGACAGGGATTCACCCCTCCACTTT. The full variable domain, rest sourced from reference TRBV11-2 and TRBJ1-6, is EAGVAQSPRYKIIEKRQSVAFWCNPISGHATLYWYQQILGQGPKLLIQFQNNGVVDDSQLPKDRFSAERLKGVDSTLKIQPAKLEDSAVYLCASSLVPDRDSPLHFGNGTRLTVT.

CDR3 region: CASSQPGGGNEKLFF. In DNA, the CDR3 is TGTGCCAGCAGTCAACCAGGAGGGGGCAATGAAAAACTGTTTTTT. The chain recombines TRBV6-5 with TRBJ1-4, with TRBD1 identical over 7 bases. Looked up from germline, CDR1 is MNHEY and CDR2 is SVGAGI. Unmatched junction bases numbered 8, after V lost 5 bases and J lost 5 bases. The CDR3 length is 15 residues.

V usage is TRBV5-6 and J usage is TRBJ2-7; D is unresolved. This CDR3 region has 15 residues. Germline CDR1 is SGHDT and CDR2 is YYEEEE. V lost 0 bases to trimming and J lost 1 base, with 11 bases between them. The CDR3 DNA sequence: TGTGCCAGCAGCTTGGACCTTGAAGGGTCCTACGAGCAGTACTTC. This gives the protein CASSLDLEGSYEQYF. Filled out from reference TRBV5-6 and TRBJ2-7, the complete variable domain reads DAGVTQSPTHLIKTRGQQVTLRCSPKSGHDTVSWYQQALGQGPQFIFQYYEEEERQRGNFPDRFSGHQFPNYSSELNVNALLLGDSALYLCASSLDLEGSYEQYFGPGTRLTVT.

The chain uses TRBV27 and TRBJ1-4; D is ambiguous. Germline V gene lookup returns CDR1 MNHEY and CDR2 SMNVEV (reference sequence). The CDR3 length is 14 residues. The V end lost 6 bases, the J end lost 6 bases, and 14 bases lay between the germline ends. CDR3 sequence: CASRMTSGYEKLFF. Here the CDR3 DNA reads TGTGCCAGCAGAATGACGAGTGGATATGAAAAACTGTTTTTT.

V and J are TRBV6-5 and TRBJ1-1; 8 bases fit TRBD1. The length of the CDR3 is 13 residues. Trimming cost V 6 bases and J 5 bases; bases outside gene matches: 5. Germline values: CDR1 MNHEY, CDR2 SVGAGI. The CDR3 spells CASRATGDTEAFF. CDR3 sequence (DNA): TGTGCCAGCAGAGCGACAGGGGATACTGAAGCTTTCTTT.

As for this clone: An end of the junction differs from the germline gene, which may be a read error. The chain employs TRBV5-1 and TRBJ2-7; 7 nucleotides align to TRBD2. CDR1 is SGHRS, CDR2 YFSETQ, per germline. The CDR3 length is 13 residues. The CDR3 loop reads CASTLSGGYEQYF. The CDR3 DNA reads TGCGCCAGCACCTTGTCGGGGGGCTACGAGCAGTACTTC.

The chain carries TRBV2 and TRBJ1-5, with 8 positions matching TRBD1. Germline V CDR1 and CDR2: SNHLY, FYNNEI. The CDR3 runs 14 residues. The J segment lost 4 bases and the V segment lost 4 bases, leaving 3 bases of the junction unmatched. CDR3: CASSGTGLNQPQHF. CDR3 nucleotides: TGTGCCAGCAGTGGGACAGGGTTAAATCAGCCCCAGCATTTT.

Points on this clone: One junction end disagrees with the germline gene, perhaps due to a read error. The genes are TRBV3-1 (or the pseudogene TRBV3-2) and TRBJ1-6; D is unresolved. This CDR3 region has 17 residues. From germline, CDR1 is LGHDT and CDR2 YNNKEL (reference sequence). The DNA of the CDR3 is TGTGCCAGCAGCCAAGGTCGGGCCGGTACCTATAATTCACCCCTCCGCTTT. This translates into CASSQGRAGTYNSPLRF.

This sequence joins TRBV5-4 and TRBJ2-7; tentatively, D is TRBD1 (6 bases). V was cut by 4 bases and J by 2 bases, with 19 bases left in between. Germline V lookup: CDR1 SGHNT, CDR2 YYREEE (reference sequence). This CDR3 is built from 16 residues. CDR3 amino acids: CASSLGARSPTYEQYF. CDR3 in DNA: TGTGCCAGCAGCCTGGGGGCCCGGAGCCCCACCTACGAGCAGTACTTC.

V and J are TRBV5-7 and TRBJ1-5; D remains unclear. TRBV5-7 belongs to the ORF category, with a function that is uncertain. V lost 6 bases and J lost 2, with 15 bases in between. There are 15 residues in the CDR3. As DNA, the CDR3 is TGTGCCAGCAAAACGGCATGGGCGGGCAATCAGCCCCAGCATTTT. It yields the protein CASKTAWAGNQPQHF.

The chain is built from TRBV6-5 and TRBJ1-1, with 7 bases that match TRBD1. The germline CDR1 and CDR2 sequences are MNHEY and SVGAGI. V lost 6 bases, J lost 7 bases, and 8 bases stayed unmatched. The CDR3 has 13 residues. The CDR3 sequence: CASSSPWDSEAFF. The CDR3 region has the DNA TGTGCCAGCAGCTCTCCTTGGGACAGTGAAGCTTTCTTT.

The gene calls are TRBV5-1 and TRBJ2-7; D may be TRBD1 (6 bases). This CDR3 contains 14 residues. The germline CDR1 and CDR2 sequences are SGHRS and YFSETQ. Between the trimmed V and J ends, which lost 3 bases and 6 bases, there was a span of 16 bases. The CDR3 sequence is CASSSHGTSPEQYF. The CDR3 coding sequence is TGCGCCAGCAGCTCTCACGGGACATCCCCCGAGCAGTACTTC. Full variable domain (missing parts from reference TRBV5-1 and TRBJ2-7): KAGVTQTPRYLIKTRGQQVTLSCSPISGHRSVSWYQQTPGQGLQFLFEYFSETQRNKGNFPGRFSGRQFSNSRSEMNVSTLELGDSALYLCASSSHGTSPEQYFGPGTRLTVT.

This chain connects TRBV19 to TRBJ1-1; tentatively, D is TRBD1 (5 bases). V was shortened by 9 bases and J by 10 bases, with 18 bases between the two germline ends. CDR3 length equals 12 residues. Germline CDR1 reads LNHDA; CDR2 reads SQIVND (reference sequence). The CDR3 region has the DNA TGTGCCAGCCGGCAGGGAGGTAACACAGCTTTCTTT. It yields the protein CASRQGGNTAFF.

The chain is built from TRBV10-3 and TRBJ1-1, with a tentative D call TRBD1 (5 bases). This CDR3 comprises 13 residues. The germline V and J ends were trimmed by 4 bases and 2 bases, with 8 bases remaining between them. In germline, CDR1 is ENHRY, CDR2 SYGVKD. CDR3 DNA: TGTGCCATCAGTGTTACAGGTAACACTGAAGCTTTCTTT. Encoded protein: CAISVTGNTEAFF.

The gene calls are TRBV6-4 and TRBJ1-4; 7 bases fit TRBD1. V trimming: 1 base; J trimming: 3 bases; junction bases outside the gene matches: 14. The germline V gene has CDR1 MRHNA and CDR2 SNTAGT. The CDR3 length is 19 residues. The CDR3 protein is CASSDWGDSSWPANEKLFF. The CDR3 region has the DNA TGTGCCAGCAGTGACTGGGGGGACAGTAGTTGGCCGGCTAATGAAAAACTGTTTTTT.

This chain connects TRBV5-4 to TRBJ1-2, with unresolved D. The V gene lost 9 bases and the J gene lost 4 bases, with 25 bases spanning the gap. The CDR3 is 16 residues long. Germline-derived CDR1 and CDR2 are SGHNT and YYREEE (reference sequence). As DNA, the CDR3 is TGTGCCACGCGAGCCGAGGAGGCGGCTAGACTCTATGGCTACACCTTC. Protein: CATRAEEAARLYGYTF. Drawing the rest from reference TRBV5-4 and TRBJ1-2, the complete variable domain is ETGVTQSPTHLIKTRGQQVTLRCSSQSGHNTVSWYQQALGQGPQFIFQYYREEENGRGNFPPRFSGLQFPNYSSELNVNALELDDSALYLCATRAEEAARLYGYTFGSGTRLTVV.

V gene TRBV23-1 combines with J gene TRBJ1-5, with 8 bases aligning to TRBD1. TRBV23-1 carries the ORF label, with uncertain function. The CDR3 covers 18 residues. V dropped 2 bases and J dropped 6; count of bases not matched to a gene: 15. This CDR3 reads CASSQGGFRGLRSQPQHF. The CDR3 region has the DNA TGCGCCAGCAGTCAAGGGGGGTTCAGGGGGCTAAGAAGTCAGCCCCAGCATTTT.

Only a few counts were recorded for this clone. The V gene is TRBV6-5, the J gene TRBJ1-5, with D perhaps matching TRBD1 (6 bases). The germline V gene has CDR1 MNHEY and CDR2 SVGAGI. This CDR3 has 13 residues. The ends were cut back, 2 bases at V and 4 bases at J, with 6 bases in the middle. This CDR3 reads CASSYRGNQPQHF. CDR3 DNA: TGTGCCAGCAGTTACAGGGGGAATCAGCCCCAGCATTTT.

V is TRBV25-1 and J is TRBJ2-7; D call uncertain. Germline V gene sequence: CDR1 MGHDK, CDR2 SYGVNS. The CDR3 totals 13 residues. V was clipped by 4 bases and J by 1 base, with 8 bases between them. The CDR3 is CASSGQVSYEQYF. DNA for the CDR3: TGTGCCAGCAGTGGGCAGGTATCCTACGAGCAGTACTTC.